Sequencing of this T cell receptor (beta chain) was carried out in a study of cytomegalovirus exposure and HLA in healthy donors. Study-level information: The study placed roughly four fifths of its 398 genotyped donors in the Caucasian-associated ancestry cluster.

The PCR contained 60 Vbeta and 13 Jbeta primers. The table came from immunoSEQ multiplex PCR; TCRdb's copy has only in-frame clones and leaves some out. Of 50,000 to 60,000 clones in the sample, around 82% were seen once. Points on this clone: Its target is not known.

Trimming took off 7 bases at V and 2 bases at J, with 13 bases between the two ends. In germline, CDR1 is MNHEY, CDR2 SVGAGI. The CDR3 covers 14 residues. Study findings and constraints: Roughly uniform sequencing depth across donors was assumed, possibly incorrectly. Reportedly, HLA-A and HLA-B alleles of most subjects were accurately predicted from TCR beta. Several of the most significant clusters appeared, in a later analysis, to be linked to common viral pathogens.

The sample was PBMCs. V and J are TRBV6-5 and TRBJ2-3; possible D gene TRBD1, 6 bases. The clonotype comes from a female donor in good health and CMV-seronegative. Here the CDR3 reads CASTLGGPTDTQYF. The DNA for the CDR3 is TGTGCCAGCACACTAGGGGGTCCCACAGATACGCAGTATTTT.